Only a few counts were recorded for the clone carrying this T cell receptor beta chain. The study amplified TCR beta CDR3 regions using RNA transcripts. The authors performed first-round RT-PCR with HTBI primers and then a second-round multiplex PCR. In TCRdb, the multiplex PCR reads were re-called with MiXCR into one record per CDR3 protein. Among roughly 380,000 distinct CDR3 sequences listed, approximately 15% were seen once. Clinical symptoms and serum thyroxine were used for diagnosis; TRAb, thyroid ultrasound and orbital computed tomography were also relied on. This sample is drawn from a study of Graves' ophthalmopathy and Graves' hyperthyroidism. The source is a woman aged 18 to 35 with stable Graves' hyperthyroidism. The sequenced sample consisted of peripheral blood.

The CDR3 DNA is TGTGCCAGCAGCAGTACAGGCGCTGGAAACACCATATATTTT. This encodes CASSSTGAGNTIYF. The genes are TRBV11-2 and TRBJ1-3; weak D call: TRBD1 (5 bases). Per germline, CDR1 SGHAT and CDR2 FQNNGV. The CDR3 extends over 14 amino acids. With 5 bases removed from V and 2 bases from J, the gap between germline ends came to 10 bases.